This T cell receptor (beta chain) originates from a study of response to subunit inactivated influenza vaccine. MiXCR, run by TCRdb on the RT-PCR reads, gives a single entry per CDR3 protein. Of hundreds of thousands of distinct CDR3 sequences listed, about 12% are singletons. This clonotype was detected a few times. The material sequenced was PBMCs from blood, taken on the day of vaccination. The TCR comes from a man aged 45-65 years who received an inactivated influenza vaccine.

CDR3 sequence: CASSDATGGQEQFF. The CDR3 DNA is TGCGCCAGCAGCGACGCGACGGGGGGGCAGGAGCAGTTCTTC. The chain employs TRBV5-1 and TRBJ2-1, with 8 bases identical to TRBD2. The V gene end was trimmed by 4 bases and the J gene end by 10 bases; junction bases not matched to a gene: 10. The CDR3 totals 14 residues. The V gene's germline CDR1 is SGHRS and CDR2 YFSETQ.